This T cell receptor (beta chain) is from a study of blood T cell repertoires in COVID-19. Assay used: immunoSEQ multiplex PCR; TCRdb lists only in-frame clones, some missing. The sample contains about 87,000 clones, approximately 85% of which appear only once. During active infection, Seattle patients enrolled and were then monitored through disease. A single count supports this clone. This TCR was recovered from a woman aged 80 or older with COVID-19, enrolled during active disease. Material: peripheral blood.

Here the CDR3 DNA reads TGTGCCAGTACAGGACAGATTGAATCACCCCTCCACTTT. Translation: CASTGQIESPLHF. The chain combines TRBV19 with TRBJ1-6; possibly TRBD1 for D (6 bases). The V gene lost 7 bases and the J gene lost 10 bases, with 14 bases spanning the gap. The germline V gene encodes CDR1 LNHDA and CDR2 SQIVND (reference sequence). The CDR3 contains 13 residues. Together with reference TRBV19 and TRBJ1-6, the CDR3 gives the full variable domain: DGGITQSPKYLFRKEGQNVTLSCEQNLNHDAMYWYRQDPGQGLRLIYYSQIVNDFQKGDIAEGYSVSREKKESFPLTVTSAQKNPTAFYLCASTGQIESPLHFGNGTRLTVT.